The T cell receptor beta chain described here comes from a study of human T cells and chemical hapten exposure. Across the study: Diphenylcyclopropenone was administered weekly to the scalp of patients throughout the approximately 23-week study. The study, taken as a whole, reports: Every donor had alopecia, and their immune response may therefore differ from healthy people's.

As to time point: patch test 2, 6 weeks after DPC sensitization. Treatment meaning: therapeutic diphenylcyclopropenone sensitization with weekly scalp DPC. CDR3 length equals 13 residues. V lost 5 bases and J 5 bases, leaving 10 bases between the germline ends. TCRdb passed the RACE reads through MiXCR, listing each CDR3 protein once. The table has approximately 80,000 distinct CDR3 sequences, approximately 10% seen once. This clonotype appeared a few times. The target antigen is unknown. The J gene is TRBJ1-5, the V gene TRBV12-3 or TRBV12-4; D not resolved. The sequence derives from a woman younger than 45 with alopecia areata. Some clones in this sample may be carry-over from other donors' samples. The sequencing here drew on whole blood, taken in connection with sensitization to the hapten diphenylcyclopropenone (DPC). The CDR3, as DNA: TGTGCCAGCAGTCCCACGACTGATCAGCCCCAGCATTTT. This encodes CASSPTTDQPQHF.